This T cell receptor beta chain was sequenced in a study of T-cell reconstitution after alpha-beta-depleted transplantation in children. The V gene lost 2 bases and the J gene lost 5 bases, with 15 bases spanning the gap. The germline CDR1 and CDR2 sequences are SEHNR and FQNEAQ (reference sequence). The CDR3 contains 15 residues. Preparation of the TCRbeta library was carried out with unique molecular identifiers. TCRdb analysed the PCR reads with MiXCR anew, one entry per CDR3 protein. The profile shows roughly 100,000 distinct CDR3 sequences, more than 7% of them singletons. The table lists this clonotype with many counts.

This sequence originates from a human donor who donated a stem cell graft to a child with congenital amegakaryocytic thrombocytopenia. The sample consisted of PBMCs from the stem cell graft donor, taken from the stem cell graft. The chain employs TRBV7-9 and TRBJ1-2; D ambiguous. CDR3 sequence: CASSLSEAPLYGYTF. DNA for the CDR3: TGTGCCAGCAGCTTAAGTGAAGCCCCCTTATATGGCTACACCTTC.